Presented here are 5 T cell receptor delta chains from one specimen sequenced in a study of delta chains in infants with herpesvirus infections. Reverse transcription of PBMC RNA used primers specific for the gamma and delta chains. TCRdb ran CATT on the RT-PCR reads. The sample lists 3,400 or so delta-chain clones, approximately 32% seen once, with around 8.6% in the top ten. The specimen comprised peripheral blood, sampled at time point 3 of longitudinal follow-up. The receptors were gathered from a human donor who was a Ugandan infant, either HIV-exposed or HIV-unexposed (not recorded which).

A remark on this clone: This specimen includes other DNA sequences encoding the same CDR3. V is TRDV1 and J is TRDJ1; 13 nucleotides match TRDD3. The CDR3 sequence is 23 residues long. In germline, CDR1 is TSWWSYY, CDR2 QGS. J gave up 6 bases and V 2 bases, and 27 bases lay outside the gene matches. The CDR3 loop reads CALGESASYRVLGDTAQSYKLIF. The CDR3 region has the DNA TGTGCTCTTGGGGAATCAGCTTCCTACAGGGTACTGGGGGATACGGCGCAGTCTTATAAACTCATCTTT.

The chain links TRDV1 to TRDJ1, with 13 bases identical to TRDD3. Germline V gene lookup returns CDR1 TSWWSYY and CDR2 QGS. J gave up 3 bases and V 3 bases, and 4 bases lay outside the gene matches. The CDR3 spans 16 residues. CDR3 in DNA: TGTGCTCTTGGGGAGCTACTGGGGGATACGCCCGATAAACTCATCTTT. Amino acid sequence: CALGELLGDTPDKLIF.

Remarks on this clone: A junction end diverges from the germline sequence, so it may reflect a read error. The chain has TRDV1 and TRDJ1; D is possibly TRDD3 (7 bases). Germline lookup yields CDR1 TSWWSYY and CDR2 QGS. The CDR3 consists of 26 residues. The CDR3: CALGNDHLPPLQPQPYWGLTTYKLIF. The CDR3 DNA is TGTGCTCTTGGAAATGACCACCTTCCCCCACTACAACCCCAACCGTACTGGGGCCTTACCACCTATAAACTCATCTTT.

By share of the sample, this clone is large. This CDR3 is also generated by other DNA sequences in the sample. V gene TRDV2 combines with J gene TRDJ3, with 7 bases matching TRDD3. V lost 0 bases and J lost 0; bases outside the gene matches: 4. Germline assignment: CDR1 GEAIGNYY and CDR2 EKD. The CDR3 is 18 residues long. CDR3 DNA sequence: TGTGCCTGTGACACCGGGTGGGGGAGCTCCTGGGACACCCGACAGATGTTTTTC. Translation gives CACDTGWGSSWDTRQMFF.

The DNA of the CDR3 is TGTGCTCTTGGGGAACCCTCCTATGGGGATAAGGCTTTTGGATACACCGATAAACTCATCTTT. Its translation: CALGEPSYGDKAFGYTDKLIF. The chain links TRDV1 to TRDJ1; 7 bases map to TRDD3. Germline V gene sequence: CDR1 TSWWSYY, CDR2 QGS. The CDR3 runs to 21 residues. Trimming at V came to 1 base and at J to 0 bases, leaving 20 bases not matched to a gene.